These 18 T cell receptor beta chains were all obtained from the same sample, sequenced in a study of blood T cells in healthy people across ages. The second PCR ran roughly 7 to 11 cycles with a sample-barcoded 5' primer and J-beta primers. TCRdb passed the 5' RACE reads through MiXCR, listing each CDR3 protein once. Counted here are about 670,000 distinct CDR3 sequences, about 51% occurring once; the ten biggest clones make up roughly 12%. Sequencing was carried out using blood. These receptor sequences come from an elderly woman in good health.

This clonotype was seen a few times. A read error may explain this, as a much larger clone is one base away. CDR3 protein: CASSFGTSGSYNEQYF. CDR3 DNA sequence: TGTGCCAGCAGCTTCGGGACTAGCGGTTCCTACAATGAGCAGTACTTC. This chain links TRBV7-9 with TRBJ2-1, with 11 bases matching TRBD2. The J call is in doubt because the DNA end fits TRBJ2-7 better. The CDR3 is 16 amino acids. Germline V gene data show CDR1 as SEHNR and CDR2 as FQNEAQ (reference sequence).

This clonotype has a single count. This chain joins TRBV20-1 and TRBJ2-5, with TRBD2 matching over 13 bases. CDR3 length: 16 residues. The V gene end was trimmed by 5 bases and the J gene end by 3 bases; junction bases not matched to a gene: 9. CDR1 and CDR2 from the germline V gene are DFQATT and SNEGSKA (reference sequence). CDR3 sequence (DNA): TGCAGTGCTCTTACCGGACTAGCGGGAGTTGAAGAGACCCAGTACTTC. It encodes CSALTGLAGVEETQYF.

In this sample, this clonotype turned up a few times. V is TRBV3-1 and J is TRBJ1-1; the D is unclear. V dropped 0 bases and J dropped 1 base, with 15 bases sitting between them. This CDR3 region has 17 residues. Germline V lookup: CDR1 LGHDT, CDR2 YNNKEL (reference sequence). This chain's CDR3 is CASSQDPPGPENTEAFF. For the CDR3, the DNA is TGTGCCAGCAGCCAAGACCCCCCAGGACCGGAGAACACTGAAGCTTTCTTT.

V and J are TRBV12-3 or TRBV12-4 and TRBJ1-2, with unresolved D. V was cut by 5 bases and J by 5 bases, with 12 bases left in between. The CDR3 runs 13 residues. The DNA of the CDR3 is TGTGCCAGCAGTATAGAACGGGGTTATGGCTACACCTTC. This translates into CASSIERGYGYTF.

The gene calls are TRBV6-2 or TRBV6-3 and TRBJ2-5, with a possible D match to TRBD1 (5 bases). CDR3 length equals 16 residues. CDR1 is MNHEY, CDR2 SVGEGT, per germline. V was pared by 2 bases and J by 2 bases, with 15 bases between. The DNA for the CDR3 is TGTGCCAGCAGTTACGGGGCGGTTCTGGTACAAGAGACCCAGTACTTC. Amino acids: CASSYGAVLVQETQYF.

In this sample, this clonotype turned up a few times. The junction and the germline gene differ at one end; a read error may be behind it. The V call is TRBV28, the J call TRBJ2-4; the match to TRBD2 covers 8 bases. Germline V lookup: CDR1 MDHEN, CDR2 SYDVKM. There are 15 residues in the CDR3. CDR3 region: CASSSRGGPELEQYF. CDR3 in DNA: TGTGCCAGCAGCTCCCGGGGGGGCCCGGAATTGGAGCAGTACTTT.

This clonotype was counted many times. V usage is TRBV5-1 and J usage is TRBJ1-2; D is unresolved. The ends were cut back, 2 bases at V and 2 bases at J, with 10 bases in the middle. Germline-derived CDR1 and CDR2 are SGHRS and YFSETQ. There are 14 residues in the CDR3. The CDR3 loop reads CASSFDSGNYGYTF. The CDR3 DNA follows: TGCGCCAGCAGCTTCGACTCCGGCAACTATGGCTACACCTTC.

Concerning this clonotype: A much more abundant neighbour one base away suggests this may be a read error. This chain links TRBV27 with TRBJ1-5, with D hard to call. Germline V lookup: CDR1 MNHEY, CDR2 SMNVEV (reference sequence). This CDR3 spans 13 amino acids. With 5 bases removed from V and 1 base from J, the gap between germline ends came to 6 bases. The CDR3 coding sequence is TGTGCCAGCAGTCCCCCCAGCAATCAGCCCCAGCATTTT. It codes for CASSPPSNQPQHF.

In regard to this clonotype: A junction boundary mismatches the germline segment, possibly from a read error. The chain uses TRBV20-1 and TRBJ1-2; TRBD1 matches 9 bases. CDR1 and CDR2 from the germline V gene are DFQATT and SNEGSKA (reference sequence). This CDR3 is 15 amino acids long. CDR3 nucleotide sequence: TGCAGTGCCCCCGGGACAGGGCTAGCTAACTATGACTACACCTTC. It translates to CSAPGTGLANYDYTF.

As regards this clonotype: This may come from a read error, since a much larger clone is one base off. The rearrangement links TRBV15 to TRBJ2-7; D remains unclear. The J call may not be correct, given that the DNA end is closer to TRBJ2-5. The CDR3 contains 15 residues. The germline V gene encodes CDR1 LNHNV and CDR2 YYDKDF (reference sequence). The CDR3 loop is CAASRDPGVQETQYF. The CDR3 DNA reads as TGTGCCGCCAGCAGAGATCCTGGGGTCCAAGAGACCCAGTACTTC.

The chain links TRBV28 to TRBJ2-3, with D perhaps given as TRBD1 or TRBD2 (5 bases each). Trimming took 2 bases from V and 4 from J, leaving 7 bases between them. The CDR3 totals 13 residues. Germline CDR1 and CDR2: MDHEN and SYDVKM. The DNA of the CDR3 is TGTGCCAGCAGTTTACCGGGGCCAGATACGCAGTATTTT. Translating it yields CASSLPGPDTQYF.

As to this clonotype: A read error may account for a junction end that differs from germline. This chain connects TRBV5-1 to TRBJ2-1, with a tentative D call TRBD2 (5 bases). The J call may not be correct, given that the DNA end is closer to TRBJ2-7. The CDR3 has 14 amino acids. The germline CDR1 and CDR2 sequences are SGHRS and YFSETQ. CDR3 nucleotide sequence: TGCGCCGGCAGCTTGCCTAGCTCCTCCTACGAGCAGTACTTC. The encoded protein is CAGSLPSSSYEQYF.

This clonotype was counted at least ten times. The chain combines TRBV20-1 with TRBJ1-2; no definite D call. V was shortened by 3 bases and J by 6 bases, with 8 bases between the two germline ends. CDR3 length: 11 amino acids. Looked up from germline, CDR1 is DFQATT and CDR2 is SNEGSKA (reference sequence). The CDR3: CSASPENGYTF. CDR3 coding DNA: TGCAGTGCTAGCCCCGAGAATGGCTACACCTTC.

This clonotype showed up many times. The gene calls are TRBV18 and TRBJ2-5, with TRBD1 matching over 9 bases. The J segment lost 3 bases and the V segment lost 2 bases, leaving 1 base of the junction unmatched. This CDR3 is built from 14 residues. Germline V gene sequence: CDR1 KGHSH, CDR2 LQKENI. CDR3 nucleotide sequence: TGTGCCAGCTCACCAAGGACAGGGGAAGAGACCCAGTACTTC. It is translated as CASSPRTGEETQYF. The variable domain in full, with the rest retrieved from reference TRBV18 and TRBJ2-5, is NAGVMQNPRHLVRRRGQEARLRCSPMKGHSHVYWYRQLPEEGLKFMVYLQKENIIDESGMPKERFSAEFPKEGPSILRIQQVVRGDSAAYFCASSPRTGEETQYFGPGTRLLVL.

A note on this clonotype: One base away lies a much larger clone, so this may be a sequencing read error. This sequence joins TRBV5-5 and TRBJ2-5, with 7 bases that match TRBD2. Gene TRBJ2-7 matches the end of the DNA better, so the J call may be wrong. Germline V gene lookup returns CDR1 SGHKS and CDR2 YYEKEE (reference sequence). This CDR3 spans 15 amino acids. CDR3: CVSSWSLTSSYEQYF. CDR3 DNA: TGTGTCAGCAGCTGGTCGTTGACTAGCAGCTACGAGCAGTACTTC.

The sample holds many counts of this clonotype. V usage is TRBV2 and J usage is TRBJ2-1; tentatively, D is TRBD1 (6 bases). The germline V gene encodes CDR1 SNHLY and CDR2 FYNNEI. Between the trimmed V and J ends, which lost 0 bases and 6 bases, there was a span of 15 bases. This CDR3 is built from 16 residues. DNA for the CDR3: TGTGCCAGCAGTGAAGCGTTTCCAGGGGCACGCAATGAGCAGTTCTTC. Amino acids: CASSEAFPGARNEQFF. The variable domain in full, with the rest retrieved from reference TRBV2 and TRBJ2-1, is EPEVTQTPSHQVTQMGQEVILRCVPISNHLYFYWYRQILGQKVEFLVSFYNNEISEKSEIFDDQFSVERPDGSNFTLKIRSTKLEDSAMYFCASSEAFPGARNEQFFGPGTRLTVL.

This clonotype was found once. J is TRBJ2-3 and V is TRBV6-1; D is possibly TRBD2 (6 bases). V was shortened by 6 bases and J by 6 bases, with 10 bases between the two germline ends. The CDR3 covers 12 residues. Germline lookup yields CDR1 MNHNS and CDR2 SASEGT. This chain's CDR3 is CASSGTPDTQYF. The DNA for the CDR3 is TGTGCCAGCAGCGGGACTCCTGATACGCAGTATTTT.

Details on this clonotype: This may be a read error: a much more frequent sequence differs by one nucleotide. This sequence joins TRBV5-1 and TRBJ2-1; 8 bases agree with TRBD1. This CDR3 region has 14 residues. Germline loops: CDR1 SGHRS, CDR2 YFSETQ. The CDR3 nucleotides are TGCGCCAGCAGCGTACAGGGGGTGGACAATAAGCAGTTCTTC. This translates into CASSVQGVDNKQFF.